A single sample is the source of the 21 T cell receptor beta chains below, sequenced in a study of T cell responses to AZD1222 COVID-19 vaccine. The protocol was immunoSEQ multiplex PCR, while the TCRdb copy is restricted to in-frame clones and leaves out a portion. Of 80,000 or so clones listed, around 90% are singletons. The material sequenced was peripheral blood, taken on day 0 of MenACWY control vaccination. Source of these receptors: an adult in good health.

This rearrangement joins TRBV24-1 to TRBJ1-2; D gene unclear. The CDR3 extends over 14 amino acids. Trimming shortened V by 2 bases and J by 0 bases, and 6 bases separated the two germline ends. Germline values: CDR1 KGHDR, CDR2 SFDVKD. The chain's CDR3 is CATSDSLANYGYTF. CDR3 sequence (DNA): TGTGCCACCAGTGATTCCCTAGCTAACTATGGCTACACCTTC.

The chain carries TRBV7-2 and TRBJ2-7, with a possible D match to TRBD1 (6 bases). Germline V gene data show CDR1 as SGHTA and CDR2 as FQGNSA. The CDR3 is 15 residues long. V dropped 0 bases and J dropped 5 bases, with 14 bases sitting between them. DNA for the CDR3: TGTGCCAGCAGCTTAGCCGCAACAGGGAGCCACGAGCAGTACTTC. Amino acid sequence: CASSLAATGSHEQYF.

The chain recombines TRBV27 with TRBJ2-2; 8 bases line up with TRBD2. V lost 0 bases to trimming and J lost 1 base; unmatched junction nucleotides: 10. Germline CDR1 MNHEY, CDR2 SMNVEV (reference sequence). This CDR3 comprises 19 residues. CDR3 coding DNA: TGTGCCAGCAGTTTATCGGCGCTAGCGGGTGAGGTGAACACCGGGGAGCTGTTTTTT. Its translation is CASSLSALAGEVNTGELFF.

The sample holds one count of this clone. This rearrangement joins TRBV10-1 to TRBJ2-1; D possibly corresponds to TRBD2 (6 bases). Germline CDR1 WNHNN, CDR2 SYGVQD (reference sequence). The germline V and J ends were trimmed by 0 bases and 8 bases, with 14 bases remaining between them. The CDR3 has 15 residues. The CDR3 is CASSESGRLGDEQFF. The CDR3 nucleotides are TGCGCCAGCAGTGAGTCGGGGAGACTAGGGGATGAGCAGTTCTTC.

This clone is labeled as medium-sized. This rearrangement joins TRBV19 to TRBJ1-2; tentatively, D is TRBD1 (6 bases). Trimming left V 6 bases short and J 4 bases short, with 21 bases between. This CDR3 is 16 amino acids long. CDR1 is LNHDA, CDR2 SQIVND, per germline (reference sequence). CDR3 in DNA: TGTGCCAGTAGCCCTATAGAACAGGGCGGAGGCTATGGCTACACCTTC. It translates to CASSPIEQGGGYGYTF.

This chain uses TRBV4-1 with TRBJ2-1; 15 bases agree with TRBD2. This CDR3 is 16 amino acids long. V gave up 6 bases and J gave up 10 bases; unmatched junction bases: 10. The germline CDR1 and CDR2 sequences are MGHRA and YSYEKL. The CDR3 region is CASSQPGLAGGREQFF. The CDR3 DNA follows: TGCGCCAGCAGTCAACCGGGACTAGCGGGAGGTCGGGAGCAGTTCTTC.

The CDR3 bases are TGTGCCAGCAGTTTGGAGGGGACCCCCTACGAGCAGTACTTC. It encodes CASSLEGTPYEQYF. The genes are TRBV28 and TRBJ2-7; weak D call: TRBD2 (6 bases). This CDR3 region has 14 residues. The germline V and J ends were trimmed by 3 bases and 2 bases, with 11 bases remaining between them. Per the germline V gene, CDR1 is MDHEN and CDR2 is SYDVKM.

The rearrangement links TRBV7-9 to TRBJ2-1; 7 bases are a match to TRBD2. There are 12 residues in the CDR3. Trimming cost V 8 bases and J 14 bases; bases outside gene matches: 12. CDR1 and CDR2 from the germline V gene are SEHNR and FQNEAQ (reference sequence). This CDR3 is CASRSGAQTEFF. The DNA for the CDR3 is TGTGCCAGCCGGAGCGGGGCCCAGACCGAGTTCTTC.

DNA for the CDR3: TGTGCCACCAGTGATTTCGAGAGGGGTGAGACCCAGTACTTC. It is translated as CATSDFERGETQYF. The chain links TRBV24-1 to TRBJ2-5; tentatively, D is TRBD1 or TRBD2 (5 bases each). The germline CDR1 and CDR2 sequences are KGHDR and SFDVKD. The CDR3 contains 14 residues. Trimming pared 1 base from V and 5 bases from J, leaving 10 bases between.

The chain carries TRBV4-3 and TRBJ2-3, with D possibly TRBD2 on 6 matching bases. This CDR3 has 13 residues. The germline V gene encodes CDR1 LGHNA and CDR2 YSLEER. V shed 4 bases and J shed 3 bases, with 8 bases lying between them. The CDR3 DNA reads TGCGCCAGCAGCCCAGCGGGTACAGATACGCAGTATTTT. It yields the protein CASSPAGTDTQYF.

The V and J genes are TRBV9 and TRBJ2-2, with D maybe TRBD2 (6 bases). CDR1 SGDLS and CDR2 YYNGEE come from the germline V gene. Trimming took 0 bases from V and 2 from J, leaving 11 bases between them. This CDR3 spans 16 amino acids. DNA of the CDR3: TGTGCCAGCAGCGTAGATTTAGCGGCTAACACCGGGGAGCTGTTTTTT. Protein product: CASSVDLAANTGELFF.

The chain couples TRBV19 to TRBJ2-3, with 9 bases that match TRBD2. V lost 7 bases and J lost 4; bases outside the gene matches: 15. CDR3 length equals 17 residues. CDR1 is LNHDA, CDR2 SQIVND, per germline (reference sequence). Written as DNA, the CDR3 is TGTGCCAGTACCCGCGCAATTAGCGGGAGCGGTTCAGATACGCAGTATTTT. Amino acid sequence: CASTRAISGSGSDTQYF.

The chain uses TRBV11-2 and TRBJ1-3; D call uncertain. This CDR3 has 15 amino acids. Trimming removed 3 bases at V and 0 bases at J, with 9 bases between. Germline assignment: CDR1 SGHAT and CDR2 FQNNGV. CDR3 coding DNA: TGTGCCAGCAGCTTGGATGGGGTCTCTGGAAACACCATATATTTT. Its protein is CASSLDGVSGNTIYF.

A word on this clone: Other DNA sequences in the sample encode the same CDR3. The rearrangement uses TRBV5-6 and TRBJ2-7; no reliable D call. This CDR3 contains 12 residues. V was cut by 0 bases and J by 3 bases, with 4 bases left in between. The germline V gene has CDR1 SGHDT and CDR2 YYEEEE. This chain's CDR3 is CASSLASYEQYF. The CDR3 DNA is TGTGCCAGCAGCTTGGCGAGCTACGAGCAGTACTTC.

The rearrangement links TRBV9 to TRBJ1-6; D unclear. V lost 0 bases, J lost 7 bases, and 11 bases lay in between. There are 15 residues in the CDR3. Germline CDR1 is SGDLS and CDR2 is YYNGEE. CDR3 region: CASSVDGETNSPLHF. CDR3 DNA sequence: TGTGCCAGCAGCGTAGATGGAGAAACCAATTCACCCCTCCACTTT.

The chain uses TRBV11-2 and TRBJ1-1; TRBD1 aligns across 11 bases. This CDR3 comprises 15 residues. Germline trimming cut 4 bases from V and 4 bases from J; bases unmatched to any gene: 5. Germline loops: CDR1 SGHAT, CDR2 FQNNGV. In DNA form, the CDR3 reads TGTGCCAGCAGCTCCCGGACAGGGGGCATCACTGAAGCTTTCTTT. Protein product: CASSSRTGGITEAFF.

The rearrangement links TRBV28 to TRBJ2-5; D unresolved. Germline V gene data show CDR1 as MDHEN and CDR2 as SYDVKM. The CDR3 runs to 13 residues. The V end lost 7 bases, the J end lost 4 bases, and 13 bases lay between the germline ends. CDR3 in amino acids: CASIPTGVETQYF. The CDR3 region has the DNA TGTGCCAGCATCCCTACGGGTGTAGAGACCCAGTACTTC. Full variable domain (rest looked up from reference TRBV28 and TRBJ2-5): DVKVTQSSRYLVKRTGEKVFLECVQDMDHENMFWYRQDPGLGLRLIYFSYDVKMKEKGDIPEGYSVSREKKERFSLILESASTNQTSMYLCASIPTGVETQYFGPGTRLLVL.

The rearrangement joins TRBV9 to TRBJ1-4; 8 nucleotides match TRBD1. The germline CDR1 and CDR2 sequences are SGDLS and YYNGEE. This CDR3 contains 16 residues. J was trimmed by 8 bases and V by 1 base; bases with no gene match: 10. The CDR3 DNA reads as TGTGCCAGCAGCGTAAGCCCGCAGGGGGCGGGAGAAAAACTGTTTTTT. The encoded protein is CASSVSPQGAGEKLFF.

J is TRBJ1-4 and V is TRBV7-8; TRBD1 matches at 7 bases. Germline V gene data show CDR1 as SGHVS and CDR2 as FQNEAQ. Unmatched junction bases numbered 2, after V lost 4 bases and J lost 0 bases. The CDR3 loop spans 15 amino acids. The CDR3: CASSWTGTTNEKLFF. The CDR3 region has the DNA TGTGCCAGCAGCTGGACAGGCACAACTAATGAAAAACTGTTTTTT.

The chain combines TRBV11-3 with TRBJ2-1; 12 nucleotides match TRBD1. This CDR3 contains 15 residues. CDR1 and CDR2 (germline): SGHNT, YENEEA. Losses at the gene ends were 5 bases for V and 7 bases for J; bases not matched to a gene: 6. This chain's CDR3 is CASSPTGQGANEQFF. For the CDR3, the DNA is TGTGCCAGCAGCCCAACGGGACAGGGGGCTAATGAGCAGTTCTTC.

J is TRBJ2-2 and V is TRBV7-2, with D possibly being TRBD2 (6 bases). The V end was cut by 0 bases, the J end by 3 bases, with 8 bases between. CDR3 size: 15 residues. CDR1 and CDR2 from the germline V gene are SGHTA and FQGNSA. The DNA of the CDR3 is TGTGCCAGCAGCTTAGCCGGGGACTACACCGGGGAGCTGTTTTTT. Translated, it gives CASSLAGDYTGELFF.